These 5 T cell receptor beta chains were sequenced from one sample in a study of T cell repertoires in cytomegalovirus infection. TCRdb re-called the reads with MiXCR, one entry per CDR3 protein. The sample includes some 230,000 distinct CDR3 sequences, roughly 20% of them seen just once. Sequences were obtained from CD8+ T cells from PBMCs. These receptors were obtained from a human donor in good health (CMV status not recorded). Some clones in this sample may be carry-over from other donors' samples.

This clonotype occurred many times. The CDR3: CASSHGQGGQETQYF. The CDR3 nucleotides read TGTGCCAGCAGCCACGGACAGGGAGGTCAAGAGACCCAGTACTTC. The chain couples TRBV12-3 or TRBV12-4 to TRBJ2-5, with TRBD1 matching 8 bases. The junction had 8 bases not matched to a gene; V was cut back by 6 bases and J by 2 bases. CDR3 size: 15 residues.

The rearrangement joins TRBV20-1 to TRBJ2-1; D is possibly TRBD1 or TRBD2 (5 bases each). Trimming pared 3 bases from V and 8 bases from J, leaving 17 bases between. Germline V gene lookup returns CDR1 DFQATT and CDR2 SNEGSKA (reference sequence). The CDR3 sequence is 14 residues long. The CDR3 region is CSASPTGAPHEQFF. The CDR3 coding sequence is TGCAGTGCTAGCCCCACCGGGGCCCCCCATGAGCAGTTCTTC.

The sample holds a few counts of this clonotype. This chain connects TRBV11-2 to TRBJ2-2; D is uncertain. CDR1 SGHAT and CDR2 FQNNGV come from the germline V gene. The CDR3 sequence is 12 residues long. With 3 bases removed from V and 8 bases from J, the gap between germline ends came to 7 bases. The CDR3 loop is CASSFVAGELFF. The CDR3 DNA reads as TGTGCCAGCAGCTTCGTGGCGGGGGAGCTGTTTTTT. The entire variable domain, with the rest obtained from reference TRBV11-2 and TRBJ2-2, is as follows: EAGVAQSPRYKIIEKRQSVAFWCNPISGHATLYWYQQILGQGPKLLIQFQNNGVVDDSQLPKDRFSAERLKGVDSTLKIQPAKLEDSAVYLCASSFVAGELFFGEGSRLTVL.

This clonotype has a handful of counts. The V call is TRBV24-1, the J call TRBJ2-7; D gene unclear. Trimming shortened V by 3 bases and J by 0 bases, and 11 bases separated the two germline ends. This CDR3 has 15 residues. CDR1 and CDR2 from the germline V gene are KGHDR and SFDVKD. The CDR3 spells CATSDPRQVSYEQYF. In DNA, the CDR3 is TGTGCCACCAGTGATCCGCGGCAGGTCTCCTACGAGCAGTACTTC.

V is TRBV2 and J is TRBJ1-4; D not certain. This CDR3 has 12 residues. The ends were cut back, 6 bases at V and 13 bases at J, with 15 bases in the middle. The germline V gene encodes CDR1 SNHLY and CDR2 FYNNEI. In nucleotides, the CDR3 is TGTGCCAGCAGCCCGCTAGGGTCTCCACTGTTTTTT. Translated: CASSPLGSPLFF.